In this sample, the clone carrying this T cell receptor (beta chain) turned up many times. These data belong to a study of human T cells and chemical hapten exposure. On the study more broadly: Sensitization was performed using 2% DPC on a 2 cm by 2 cm upper inner arm skin site.

Within the library, unique molecular identifiers were attached to each individual cDNA molecule. In the original processing: From approximately 20,000 to 700,000 TCRs were found per sample, with a median of roughly 89,000. Each CDR3 protein is one row after TCRdb ran MiXCR on the RACE reads. TCRdb's processing, not the authors' own work, is the source of the V and J calls. This table has fewer than 100,000 distinct CDR3 sequences, approximately 12% appearing once. Described time point: patch test 1, 2 weeks after DPC sensitization. Treatment indicated: therapeutic diphenylcyclopropenone sensitization with weekly scalp DPC. Investigators collected blood before applying each patch test. The receptor's source is a woman aged 60-75 years with alopecia areata. Some clones in this sample may be carry-over from other donors' samples. Sequenced here: whole blood, sampled in connection with sensitization to the hapten diphenylcyclopropenone (DPC).

The CDR3 is CASSLGGVPDTQYF. The CDR3 DNA reads as TGCGCCAGCAGCTTGGGCGGTGTCCCAGATACGCAGTATTTT. The rearrangement joins TRBV5-1 to TRBJ2-3; D remains unclear. Looked up from germline, CDR1 is SGHRS and CDR2 is YFSETQ. Between the trimmed V and J ends, which lost 0 bases and 4 bases, there was a span of 9 bases. This CDR3 contains 14 residues. The full variable domain, rest sourced from reference TRBV5-1 and TRBJ2-3, is KAGVTQTPRYLIKTRGQQVTLSCSPISGHRSVSWYQQTPGQGLQFLFEYFSETQRNKGNFPGRFSGRQFSNSRSEMNVSTLELGDSALYLCASSLGGVPDTQYFGPGTRLTVL.